This TCR beta chain was retrieved from a study of blood T cell repertoires in COVID-19. The table came from immunoSEQ multiplex PCR; TCRdb's copy has only in-frame clones and leaves some out. Counted here are roughly 300,000 clones, 80% to 95% occurring once; the ten biggest clones make up around 1.1%. Germline assignment: CDR1 MDHEN and CDR2 SYDVKM. Germline trimming cut 4 bases from V and 13 bases from J; bases unmatched to any gene: 12. The CDR3 contains 13 residues. The study drew participants aged about 18 to 90 years from some 24 US areas. The chain is built from TRBV28 and TRBJ1-2, with 7 bases fitting TRBD1. The sample consisted of PBMCs or T cells enriched from blood (not recorded which). The TCR was taken from a woman in her 30s who had recovered from COVID-19. CDR3 protein: CASSSNIRDSGTF. CDR3 bases: TGTGCCAGCAGTTCTAACATCCGGGACAGTGGCACCTTC.